These 18 T cell receptor beta chains originate from one sample sequenced in a study of blood T cell repertoires in COVID-19. Here immunoSEQ multiplex PCR was the method, and the copy in TCRdb shows in-frame clones only, minus some. The sample records about 160,000 clones, over 80% being singletons. Sequences were obtained from peripheral blood. The receptors shown here come from a man aged 25-45 years with COVID-19, enrolled during active disease.

The chain recombines TRBV7-2 with TRBJ2-7, with D perhaps matching TRBD1 (6 bases). The germline V gene has CDR1 SGHTA and CDR2 FQGNSA. V shed 4 bases and J shed 2 bases, with 15 bases lying between them. The CDR3 runs to 15 residues. CDR3 DNA: TGTGCCAGCAGCTCAGCAACCGGACAGCCCTACGAGCAGTACTTC. Its translation is CASSSATGQPYEQYF.

The chain is built from TRBV16 and TRBJ1-5, with 7 bases matching TRBD1. Germline trimming cut 3 bases from V and 3 bases from J; bases unmatched to any gene: 2. Germline V gives CDR1 KGHSY, CDR2 FQNENV. This CDR3 spans 14 amino acids. The DNA for the CDR3 is TGTGCCAGCAGCCAGGGACAGTTCAATCAGCCCCAGCATTTT. It codes for CASSQGQFNQPQHF.

V gene TRBV6-2 or TRBV6-3 combines with J gene TRBJ2-5; 15 bases are shared with TRBD2. There are 16 residues in the CDR3. The germline CDR1 and CDR2 sequences are MNHEY and SVGEGT. The ends lost 6 bases at V and 5 bases at J; junction bases unmatched: 7. DNA for the CDR3: TGTGCCAGCAGCCCCCGGACTAGCGGGAGGGGCGAGACCCAGTACTTC. Its translation is CASSPRTSGRGETQYF.

J is TRBJ1-1 and V is TRBV18; unclear D gene. The germline V gene has CDR1 KGHSH and CDR2 LQKENI. Trimming cost V 2 bases and J 4 bases, with 5 bases left between them. This CDR3 is 12 amino acids long. The CDR3 here is CASSPISTEAFF. The CDR3 DNA reads as TGTGCCAGCTCACCAATCAGCACTGAAGCTTTCTTT.

The V call is TRBV7-9, the J call TRBJ1-2; D is possibly TRBD1 (6 bases). Trimming stripped 5 bases from V and 6 bases from J, with 16 bases between. CDR3 length: 14 amino acids. Germline V lookup: CDR1 SEHNR, CDR2 FQNEAQ (reference sequence). DNA for the CDR3: TGTGCCAGCAGCCGAGGACAGTCTTGGGATGGCTACACCTTC. Protein sequence: CASSRGQSWDGYTF.

This chain uses TRBV19 with TRBJ1-1; D may be TRBD1 (6 bases). The CDR3 is made up of 14 amino acids. Per the germline V gene, CDR1 is LNHDA and CDR2 is SQIVND (reference sequence). V gave up 3 bases and J gave up 4 bases, with 12 bases separating them. The CDR3 region has the DNA TGTGCCAGTAGTATTTCTGAGGGGGTCACTGAAGCTTTCTTT. Its translation: CASSISEGVTEAFF. Full variable domain (missing parts from reference TRBV19 and TRBJ1-1): DGGITQSPKYLFRKEGQNVTLSCEQNLNHDAMYWYRQDPGQGLRLIYYSQIVNDFQKGDIAEGYSVSREKKESFPLTVTSAQKNPTAFYLCASSISEGVTEAFFGQGTRLTVV.

The V call is TRBV6-2 or TRBV6-3, the J call TRBJ1-1, with TRBD1 as a possible D gene (5 bases). V was pared by 5 bases and J by 3 bases, with 19 bases between. Germline V gives CDR1 MNHEY, CDR2 SVGEGT. This CDR3 contains 16 residues. The chain's CDR3 is CASSVAFGASDTEAFF. The CDR3 DNA reads as TGTGCCAGCAGTGTCGCGTTTGGGGCCTCCGACACTGAAGCTTTCTTT.

This rearrangement joins TRBV7-7 to TRBJ2-7; tentative D call: TRBD1 (5 bases). Looked up from germline, CDR1 is SSHAT and CDR2 is FNYEAQ (reference sequence). V was cut by 5 bases and J by 3 bases, with 14 bases left in between. The CDR3 contains 14 residues. The CDR3 loop reads CASSPGLGNYEQYF. The CDR3 region has the DNA TGTGCCAGCAGCCCAGGGTTGGGTAACTACGAGCAGTACTTC.

The genes are TRBV7-6 and TRBJ2-7, with TRBD2 matching 7 bases. V trimming: 5 bases; J trimming: 1 base; junction bases outside the gene matches: 8. CDR1 is SGHVS and CDR2 is FNYEAQ in the germline V gene. This CDR3 spans 15 amino acids. The CDR3 is CASSKTSVSSYEQYF. The CDR3 DNA sequence: TGTGCCAGCAGCAAAACTAGCGTTTCTTCCTACGAGCAGTACTTC.

V and J are TRBV27 and TRBJ1-2, with 9 positions matching TRBD1. The CDR3 extends over 14 amino acids. The germline V gene has CDR1 MNHEY and CDR2 SMNVEV (reference sequence). V shed 6 bases and J 3 bases; nucleotides not matched to a gene: 5. This CDR3 reads CASSATGGYYGYTF. The CDR3 DNA reads TGTGCCAGCAGCGCGACAGGGGGGTACTATGGCTACACCTTC.

The chain uses TRBV4-3 and TRBJ1-5; TRBD1 agrees at 7 bases. The CDR3 has 18 residues. The J segment lost 3 bases and the V segment lost 4 bases, leaving 15 bases of the junction unmatched. Germline V CDR1 and CDR2: LGHNA, YSLEER. The CDR3 spells CASSLEYLKTGNNQPQHF. In DNA, the CDR3 is TGCGCCAGCAGCCTCGAATATCTAAAGACAGGGAACAATCAGCCCCAGCATTTT.

The genes are TRBV19 and TRBJ2-1, with D possibly matching TRBD1 (5 bases). The V and J ends lost 7 bases and 0 bases respectively, with 7 bases between them. In germline, CDR1 is LNHDA, CDR2 SQIVND (reference sequence). This CDR3 region has 13 residues. CDR3 DNA: TGTGCCAGTACAGGGATCTCCTACAATGAGCAGTTCTTC. Amino acids: CASTGISYNEQFF.

The rearrangement joins TRBV5-1 to TRBJ2-3, with TRBD1 matching 9 bases. V gave up 4 bases and J gave up 4 bases; unmatched junction bases: 4. CDR3 length equals 14 residues. Germline V gene data show CDR1 as SGHRS and CDR2 as YFSETQ. The CDR3 sequence is CASSIGQGSDTQYF. The CDR3 nucleotides read TGCGCCAGCAGCATCGGACAGGGGTCAGATACGCAGTATTTT.

The V and J genes are TRBV19 and TRBJ2-1; TRBD1 agrees at 10 bases. Germline CDR1 reads LNHDA; CDR2 reads SQIVND (reference sequence). V lost 7 bases, J lost 9 bases, and 18 bases stayed unmatched. The CDR3 loop spans 17 amino acids. CDR3 DNA sequence: TGTGCCAGTACCCTGCACCTGACGGACAGGGGGTCGGGTGAGCAGTTCTTC. Translated: CASTLHLTDRGSGEQFF.

The rearrangement uses TRBV5-1 and TRBJ1-2; TRBD1 agrees at 7 bases. This CDR3 is built from 14 residues. V lost 4 bases and J lost 5; bases outside the gene matches: 8. Per the germline V gene, CDR1 is SGHRS and CDR2 is YFSETQ. Written as DNA, the CDR3 is TGCGCCAGCAGCCAGGGACAGCCCACTTATGGCTACACCTTC. Protein: CASSQGQPTYGYTF.

The chain has TRBV19 and TRBJ1-2; 7 positions agree with TRBD1. The length of the CDR3 is 14 residues. Trimming at V came to 7 bases and at J to 4 bases, leaving 9 bases not matched to a gene. CDR1 is LNHDA and CDR2 is SQIVND in the germline V gene (reference sequence). CDR3 coding DNA: TGTGCCAGTAATAACAGGGGCCTAGGCTATGGCTACACCTTC. Translated: CASNNRGLGYGYTF.

The chain uses TRBV4-3 and TRBJ2-6; possibly TRBD1 for D (5 bases). Germline lookup yields CDR1 LGHNA and CDR2 YSLEER. V was clipped by 4 bases and J by 0 bases, with 7 bases between them. The CDR3 extends over 15 amino acids. Written as DNA, the CDR3 is TGCGCCAGCAGCCTAGACAGCTCTGGGGCCAACGTCCTGACTTTC. Translation gives CASSLDSSGANVLTF.

This clone was counted only a few times. V usage is TRBV5-1 and J usage is TRBJ2-3; TRBD2 matches at 7 bases. Trimming cost V 0 bases and J 3 bases; bases outside gene matches: 7. Germline V CDR1 and CDR2: SGHRS, YFSETQ. This CDR3 is 16 amino acids long. CDR3 in amino acids: CASSLALGRETDTQYF. CDR3 DNA: TGCGCCAGCAGCTTGGCACTCGGGCGGGAGACAGATACGCAGTATTTT.